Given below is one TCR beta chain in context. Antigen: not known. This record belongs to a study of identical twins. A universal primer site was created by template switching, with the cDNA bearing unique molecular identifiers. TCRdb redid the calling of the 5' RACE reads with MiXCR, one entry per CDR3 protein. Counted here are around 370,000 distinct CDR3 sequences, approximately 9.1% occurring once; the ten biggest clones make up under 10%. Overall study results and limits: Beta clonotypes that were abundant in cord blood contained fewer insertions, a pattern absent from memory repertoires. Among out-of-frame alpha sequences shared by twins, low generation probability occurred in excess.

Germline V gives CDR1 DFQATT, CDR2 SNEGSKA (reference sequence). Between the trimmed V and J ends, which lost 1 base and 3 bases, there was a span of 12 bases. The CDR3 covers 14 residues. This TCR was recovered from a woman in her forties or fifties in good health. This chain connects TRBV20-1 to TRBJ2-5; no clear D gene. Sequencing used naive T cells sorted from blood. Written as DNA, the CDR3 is TGCAGTGCTAGAGTCAGAACGAAGAAAGAGACCCAGTACTTC. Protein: CSARVRTKKETQYF.